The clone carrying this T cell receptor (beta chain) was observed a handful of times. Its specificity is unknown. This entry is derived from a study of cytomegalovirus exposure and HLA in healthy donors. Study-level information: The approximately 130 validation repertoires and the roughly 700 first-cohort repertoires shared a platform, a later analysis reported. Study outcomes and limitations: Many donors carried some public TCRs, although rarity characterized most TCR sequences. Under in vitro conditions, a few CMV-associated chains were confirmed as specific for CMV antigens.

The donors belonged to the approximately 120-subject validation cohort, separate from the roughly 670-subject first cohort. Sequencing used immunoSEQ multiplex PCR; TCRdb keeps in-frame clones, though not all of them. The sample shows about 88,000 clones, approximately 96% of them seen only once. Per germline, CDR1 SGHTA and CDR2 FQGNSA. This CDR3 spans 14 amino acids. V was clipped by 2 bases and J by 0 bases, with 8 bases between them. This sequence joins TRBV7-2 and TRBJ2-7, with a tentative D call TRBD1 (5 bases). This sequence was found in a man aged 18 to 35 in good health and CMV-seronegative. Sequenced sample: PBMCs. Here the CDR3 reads CASSLQGYSYEQYF. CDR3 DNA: TGTGCCAGCAGCTTACAGGGCTACTCCTACGAGCAGTACTTC.